This T cell receptor (beta chain) was recorded in a study of T cells after yellow fever vaccination (dated by TCRdb to about 2019). Study-level background: Libraries from fractions with low cell numbers were prepared with the SMART-Seq v4 Ultra Low Input RNA kit. To track T-cell clones before and after primary and booster YFV17D yellow fever vaccination, bulk TCR alpha and beta repertoires were sequenced longitudinally. The cohort comprised two healthy male donors, one aged 18 to 30 and one aged 30 to 40 years. Blood was drawn at multiple timepoints before and after primary and secondary immunization, with bulk PBMC replicates and cell subsets isolated.

Based on the germline V gene, the CDR1 and CDR2 sequences are SGHVS and FQNEAQ. V and J lose 2 bases and 3 bases, and a span of 5 bases separates them. From the cysteine through the phenylalanine, the CDR3 covers 13 amino acids. The kept DNA is CDR3 alone, 39 bases in frame from the first base. The meaning of the sample's treatment or condition label: live attenuated yellow fever vaccine strain. Two biological replicates of bulk PBMCs were collected at each blood-draw timepoint. A standard Ficoll-Paque protocol was used to isolate PBMCs from peripheral blood. RNA was extracted with TriZol from bulk PBMCs, CD4 and CD8 fractions, and dextramer-positive and dextramer-negative fractions. As for this clonotype: Its antigen is not yet known. Nothing much larger sits one base from this clone, and base qualities are not available.

TCR cDNA was made using 5'RACE template switching, a step that added a universal primer site and unique molecular identifiers. Priming for cDNA synthesis came from both the TCR alpha and TCR beta constant segments. Two PCR steps were used to amplify libraries, with sample barcodes and sequencing adapters being added in the second step. Sequencing of the libraries was done on either Illumina HiSeq 2500 (2x100 bp) or NovaSeq (2x150 bp). The published analysis was carried out like this. Reads were demultiplexed and collapsed into UMI consensus sequences with MIGEC, and V(D)J alignment was performed with MiXCR. Using edgeR on replicate PBMC samples, clonotypes were called vaccine-responding if FDR was below 0.01 and the log2 fold change was above 5 up to day 15. CD4 or CD8 identity was assigned to each bulk clonotype according to whether the clonotype was present at higher abundance in the sequenced CD4 repertoire or the sequenced CD8 repertoire. TCRdb reran the public reads through fastp at Q25 and MiXCR, keeping productive beta chains. Under each unique CDR3 protein, matching rows form one entry showing the most common genes and DNA. TCRdb assigned the V and J calls; the authors' analysis was not used. For this sample there are a few hundred thousand distinct CDR3 sequences; around 6.8% appear just once. About 18% of the sample is taken by the ten largest.

Beyond this particular receptor, the publication reports: The study included only two donors, which limits how far the findings can be generalized. FACS-sorted repertoires could contain abundant contaminating clonotypes from the bulk population, so computational filtering was required. A small share of clonotypes was detected in both CD4 and CD8 compartments, with the overlap likely arising from convergent recombination. The secondary T-cell response was found to be weaker but faster than the primary response, with a peak reached on day 5 rather than on day 15. Most clones expanded after primary vaccination were re-detected after the booster (96% of CD4 and roughly 85% of CD8), suggesting broad memory maintenance.

The sequence links TRBV7-8 to TRBJ2-1, with no D gene named confidently. This TCR was recovered from a man younger than 30 who received the YFV17D yellow fever vaccine. The source was PBMCs, collected roughly 45 days after the first yellow fever vaccination. The nucleotide sequence is TGTGCCAGCAGCTTAAAGGACTACAATGAGCAGTTCTTC. Translation gives CASSLKDYNEQFF.